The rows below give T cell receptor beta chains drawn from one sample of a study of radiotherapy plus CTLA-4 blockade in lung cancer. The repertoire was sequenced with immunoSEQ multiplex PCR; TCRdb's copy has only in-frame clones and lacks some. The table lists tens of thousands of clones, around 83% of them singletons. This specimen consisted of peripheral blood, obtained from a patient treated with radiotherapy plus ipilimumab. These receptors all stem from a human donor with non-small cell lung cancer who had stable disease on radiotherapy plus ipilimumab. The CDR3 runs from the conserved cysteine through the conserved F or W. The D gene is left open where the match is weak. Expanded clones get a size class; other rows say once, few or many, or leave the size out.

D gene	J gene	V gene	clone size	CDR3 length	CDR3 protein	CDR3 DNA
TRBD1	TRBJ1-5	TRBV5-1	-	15	CASSRTGGDNQPQHF	TGCGCCAGCAGCCGGACAGGGGGGGACAATCAGCCCCAGCATTTT
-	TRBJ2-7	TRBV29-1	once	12	CSVENGNFEQYF	TGCAGCGTTGAGAATGGGAATTTCGAGCAGTACTTC
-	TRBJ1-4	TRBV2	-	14	CASSSQGTREKLFF	TGTGCCAGCAGTAGTCAGGGCACTCGGGAAAAACTGTTTTTT
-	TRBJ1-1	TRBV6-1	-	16	CASSAPGKGLNPEAFF	TGTGCCAGCAGTGCCCCCGGGAAGGGTCTGAACCCTGAAGCTTTCTTT
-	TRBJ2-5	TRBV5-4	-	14	CASSLEFASETQYF	TGTGCCAGCAGCTTGGAGTTCGCGTCGGAGACCCAGTACTTC
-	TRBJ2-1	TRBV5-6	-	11	CASSTGIEQFF	TGTGCCAGCAGCACAGGGATCGAGCAGTTCTTC
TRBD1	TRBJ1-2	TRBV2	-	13	CARADRGSYGYTF	TGTGCCAGAGCGGACAGGGGTTCCTATGGCTACACCTTC
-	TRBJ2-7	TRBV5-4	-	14	CASSPPHRQGEQYF	TGTGCCAGCAGTCCCCCCCACCGGCAGGGCGAGCAGTACTTC
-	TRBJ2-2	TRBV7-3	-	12	CASSLTDGELFF	TGTGCCAGCAGCTTAACGGACGGGGAGCTGTTTTTT
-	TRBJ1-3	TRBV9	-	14	CASSVGTPGNTIYF	TGTGCCAGCAGCGTGGGGACACCTGGAAACACCATATATTTT
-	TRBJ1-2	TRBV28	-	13	CASSSGQRYGYTF	TGTGCCAGCAGTTCGGGGCAACGCTATGGCTACACCTTC
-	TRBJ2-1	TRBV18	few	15	CASSPRRSSYNEQFF	TGTGCCAGCTCACCCAGGAGGAGCTCCTACAATGAGCAGTTCTTC
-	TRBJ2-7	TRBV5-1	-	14	CASSLNGASYEQYF	TGCGCCAGCAGCTTAAACGGGGCCTCCTACGAGCAGTACTTC
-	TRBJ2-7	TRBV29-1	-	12	CSVELTGREQYF	TGCAGCGTTGAGCTTACAGGGCGCGAGCAGTACTTC
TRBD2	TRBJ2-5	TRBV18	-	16	CASSPLGTSTQETQYF	TGTGCCAGCTCACCGCTTGGGACTAGCACTCAAGAGACCCAGTACTTC
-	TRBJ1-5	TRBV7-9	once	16	CASSLGGAVGTQPQHF	TGTGCCAGCAGCTTAGGCGGGGCAGTAGGAACTCAGCCCCAGCATTTT
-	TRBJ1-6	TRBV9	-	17	CASSDPRENPYNSPLHF	TGTGCCAGCAGCGACCCCCGGGAGAACCCCTATAATTCACCCCTCCACTTT
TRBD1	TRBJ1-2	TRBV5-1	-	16	CASSPVTGGADYGYTF	TGCGCCAGCAGCCCGGTGACAGGGGGCGCTGACTATGGCTACACCTTC
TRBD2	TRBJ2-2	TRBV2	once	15	CASRSGRTGSGELFF	TGTGCCAGCAGGAGCGGGAGGACGGGGAGCGGGGAGCTGTTTTTT
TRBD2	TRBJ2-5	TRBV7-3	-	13	CASSPRGGETQYF	TGTGCCAGCAGCCCCCGGGGGGGAGAGACCCAGTACTTC
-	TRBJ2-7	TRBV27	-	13	CASSETSSYEQYF	TGTGCCAGCAGCGAGACTAGCTCCTACGAGCAGTACTTC
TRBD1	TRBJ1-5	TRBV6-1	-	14	CASRPDRGNQPQHF	TGTGCCAGCAGACCCGACAGGGGGAATCAGCCCCAGCATTTT
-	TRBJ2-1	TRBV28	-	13	CATLLSSYNEQFF	TGTGCCACCCTCTTGAGCTCCTACAATGAGCAGTTCTTC
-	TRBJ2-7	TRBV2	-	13	CASRTGATYEQYF	TGTGCCAGCAGGACGGGGGCTACCTACGAGCAGTACTTC
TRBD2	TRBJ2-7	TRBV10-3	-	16	CAISEGVAGAFTTQYF	TGTGCCATCAGTGAGGGAGTAGCGGGGGCCTTTACGACGCAGTACTTC
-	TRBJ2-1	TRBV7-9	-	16	CASSFPKLAPRREQFF	TGTGCCAGCAGCTTTCCTAAACTAGCTCCGCGGCGGGAGCAGTTCTTC
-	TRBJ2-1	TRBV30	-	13	CALLGEGRNEQFF	TGTGCCTTACTAGGAGAGGGGAGGAATGAGCAGTTCTTC
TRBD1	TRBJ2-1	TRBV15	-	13	CATGDSSYNEQFF	TGTGCCACCGGGGACAGCTCCTACAATGAGCAGTTCTTC
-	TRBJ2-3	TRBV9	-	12	CASSDYTDTQYF	TGTGCCAGCAGCGACTACACAGATACGCAGTATTTT
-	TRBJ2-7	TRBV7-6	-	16	CASSHRGGSGAREQYF	TGTGCCAGCAGCCACCGCGGAGGATCGGGGGCGCGGGAGCAGTACTTC
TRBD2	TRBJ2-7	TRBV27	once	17	CASSLRGSGGGPYEQYF	TGTGCCAGCAGTTTAAGGGGATCTGGCGGGGGACCCTACGAGCAGTACTTC
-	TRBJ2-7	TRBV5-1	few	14	CASNPAVGGYEQYF	TGCGCCAGCAACCCCGCGGTGGGTGGCTACGAGCAGTACTTC
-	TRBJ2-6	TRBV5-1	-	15	CASSLGYFGANVLTF	TGCGCCAGCAGCTTGGGGTATTTTGGGGCCAACGTCCTGACTTTC
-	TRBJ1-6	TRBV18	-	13	CASSPKGNSPLHF	TGTGCCAGCTCACCAAAGGGAAATTCACCCCTCCACTTT
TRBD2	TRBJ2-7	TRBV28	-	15	CASSFRGGAGYEQYF	TGTGCCAGCAGTTTCCGGGGAGGGGCGGGTTACGAGCAGTACTTC
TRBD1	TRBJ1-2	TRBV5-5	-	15	CASSGGQGISVGYTF	TGTGCCAGCAGCGGAGGACAGGGGATTTCAGTTGGCTACACCTTC
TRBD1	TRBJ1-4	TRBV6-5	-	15	CASSLDRDPNEKLFF	TGTGCCAGCAGCCTCGACAGGGACCCCAATGAAAAACTGTTTTTT
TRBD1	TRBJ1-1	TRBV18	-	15	CASSQDRGQSTEAFF	TGTGCCAGCTCCCAAGACAGGGGGCAGAGCACTGAAGCTTTCTTT
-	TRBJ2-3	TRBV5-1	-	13	CASSRQSTDTQYF	TGCGCCAGCAGCAGACAAAGCACAGATACGCAGTATTTT
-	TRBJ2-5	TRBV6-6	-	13	CASSRTVQETQYF	TGTGCCAGCAGCCGGACAGTCCAAGAGACCCAGTACTTC
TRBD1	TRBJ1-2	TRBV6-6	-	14	CASSYDQGAGGYTF	TGTGCCAGCAGTTACGACCAGGGGGCAGGTGGCTACACCTTC
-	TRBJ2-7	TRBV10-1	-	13	CASSESGRVGQYF	TGCGCCAGCAGTGAGTCCGGTCGGGTGGGGCAGTACTTC
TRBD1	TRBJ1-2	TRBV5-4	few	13	CASSPWRGHGYTF	TGTGCCAGCAGCCCCTGGAGGGGGCATGGCTACACCTTC
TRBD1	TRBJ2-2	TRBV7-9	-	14	CASSQGGHTGELFF	TGTGCCAGCAGCCAAGGGGGCCACACCGGGGAGCTGTTTTTT
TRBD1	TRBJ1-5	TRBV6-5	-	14	CASSAQGAYQPQHF	TGTGCCAGCAGTGCCCAGGGGGCTTACCAGCCCCAGCATTTT
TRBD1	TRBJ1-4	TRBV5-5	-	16	CASSSYETGTNEKLFF	TGTGCCAGCAGCTCCTACGAGACAGGGACTAATGAAAAACTGTTTTTT
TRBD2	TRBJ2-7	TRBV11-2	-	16	CASSLGLGGRPYEQYF	TGTGCCAGCAGCTTAGGATTGGGAGGGCGGCCCTACGAGCAGTACTTC
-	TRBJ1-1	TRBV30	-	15	CAWCATGGPPGQAFF	TGTGCCTGGTGCGCTACCGGGGGCCCTCCGGGCCAAGCTTTCTTT
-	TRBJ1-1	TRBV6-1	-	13	CASSQDRNTEAFF	TGTGCCAGCAGCCAGGACAGGAACACTGAAGCTTTCTTT
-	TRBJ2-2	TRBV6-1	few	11	CASSNTGELFF	TGTGCCAGCAGCAACACCGGGGAGCTGTTTTTT
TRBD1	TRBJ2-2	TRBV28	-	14	CASSIGHRGRELFF	TGTGCCAGCAGCATAGGGCACAGGGGCCGGGAGCTGTTTTTT
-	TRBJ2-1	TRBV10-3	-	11	CAISANNEQFF	TGTGCCATCAGTGCGAACAATGAGCAGTTCTTC
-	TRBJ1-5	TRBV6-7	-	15	CASSHRVSGNQPQHF	TGTGCCAGCAGCCACAGGGTTTCGGGCAATCAGCCCCAGCATTTT
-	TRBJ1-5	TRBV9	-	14	CASNGGRSNQPQHF	TGTGCCAGCAACGGGGGAAGGAGCAATCAGCCCCAGCATTTT
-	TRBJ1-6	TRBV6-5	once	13	CASGGLYNSPLHF	TGTGCCAGCGGGGGGTTGTATAATTCACCCCTCCACTTT
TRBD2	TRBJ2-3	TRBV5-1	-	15	CAGSSRGGQTDTQYF	TGCGCCGGGAGCTCTCGGGGGGGCCAGACAGATACGCAGTATTTT
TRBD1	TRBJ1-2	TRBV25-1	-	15	CASSEGGTGLYGYTF	TGTGCCAGCAGTGAAGGTGGGACAGGGCTCTATGGCTACACCTTC
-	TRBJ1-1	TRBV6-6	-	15	CASKTTWGPNTEAFF	TGTGCCAGCAAAACCACCTGGGGCCCGAACACTGAAGCTTTCTTT
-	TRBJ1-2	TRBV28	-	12	CASRFEDYGYTF	TGTGCCAGCAGGTTTGAGGACTATGGCTACACCTTC